Presented here are 7 T cell receptor beta chains from one specimen sequenced in a study of blood T cell repertoires in COVID-19. The method was immunoSEQ multiplex PCR; TCRdb's version includes in-frame clones alone and lacks a portion of them. The table has about half a million clones, nearly 90% seen once. Sequenced input: peripheral blood. These receptors originate from a man aged 18 to 29 with COVID-19, enrolled during active disease.

The gene calls are TRBV6-5 and TRBJ2-7, with 12 bases aligning to TRBD2. CDR3 length equals 15 residues. Germline values: CDR1 MNHEY, CDR2 SVGAGI. V shed 6 bases and J 4 bases; nucleotides not matched to a gene: 7. The CDR3 coding sequence is TGTGCCAGCAGGCTAGCGGGAGGGCCGGGATACGAGCAGTACTTC. Protein: CASRLAGGPGYEQYF.

This sequence joins TRBV6-5 and TRBJ2-7, with D uncertain. CDR3 length: 15 residues. The germline V and J ends were trimmed by 2 bases and 2 bases, with 13 bases remaining between them. The germline V gene encodes CDR1 MNHEY and CDR2 SVGAGI. CDR3 in DNA: TGTGCCAGCAGTTACGGTCGCACTATTCCCTACGAGCAGTACTTC. Residues: CASSYGRTIPYEQYF.

The chain recombines TRBV6-6 with TRBJ1-2; D is ambiguous. Germline CDR1 reads MNHNY; CDR2 reads SVGAGI (reference sequence). The CDR3 runs to 15 residues. Trimming took 5 bases from V and 4 from J, leaving 17 bases between them. The CDR3 loop is CASSDTARKAYGYTF. CDR3 in DNA: TGTGCCAGCAGTGATACCGCCCGAAAAGCCTATGGCTACACCTTC.

The genes are TRBV6-7 and TRBJ2-7, with 10 bases matching TRBD1. TRBV6-7 is placed among ORFs of uncertain function. The CDR3 is made up of 17 amino acids. Trimming cost V 1 base and J 6 bases; bases outside gene matches: 12. CDR3 region: CASSYYSRDRGLGEQYF. The CDR3 nucleotides are TGTGCCAGCAGTTACTATAGCCGGGACAGGGGCCTGGGCGAGCAGTACTTC.

To note about this clone: This sample also contains other DNA sequences that code for the same CDR3. V is TRBV29-1 and J is TRBJ2-3; D is possibly TRBD1 (5 bases). Trimming left V 2 bases short and J 0 bases short, with 6 bases between. In germline, CDR1 is SQVTM, CDR2 ANQGSEA. The length of the CDR3 is 13 residues. CDR3 sequence (DNA): TGCAGCGTTGAAAGGGGTAGCACAGATACGCAGTATTTT. It yields the protein CSVERGSTDTQYF.

This rearrangement joins TRBV11-3 to TRBJ2-3; TRBD2 matches at 12 bases. The CDR3 totals 18 residues. From germline, CDR1 is SGHNT and CDR2 YENEEA. Trimming took 3 bases from V and 0 from J; bases not matched to a gene: 7. The CDR3 nucleotides are TGTGCCAGCAGCTTTGAACTAGCGGGAGGCTTTAGCACAGATACGCAGTATTTT. It yields the protein CASSFELAGGFSTDTQYF.

This clone was recorded at least ten times. The rearrangement links TRBV7-9 to TRBJ2-5, with 7 bases identical to TRBD2. Trimming took 1 base from V and 3 from J; bases not matched to a gene: 8. Germline CDR1 and CDR2: SEHNR and FQNEAQ (reference sequence). This CDR3 is 16 amino acids long. The CDR3: CASSLEAGVREETQYF. CDR3 DNA sequence: TGTGCCAGCAGCTTAGAGGCGGGGGTCAGAGAAGAGACCCAGTACTTC.